A selection of T cell receptor beta chains follows, all from one sample in a study of response to subunit inactivated influenza vaccine. TCRdb re-called the RT-PCR reads through MiXCR, storing one row per CDR3 protein. The repertoire holds 300,000 to 350,000 distinct CDR3 sequences, with approximately 23% as singletons. The sequencing used PBMCs from blood, collected 21 months after vaccination. The origin of the receptors is a man aged 45 to 75 who received an inactivated influenza vaccine. Both conserved end residues are part of each CDR3. A D gene is named only where the DNA matches it firmly. Expanded clones get a size class; other rows say once, few or many, or leave the size out.

v_gene: TRBV20-1; j_gene: TRBJ2-7; d_gene: TRBD2; abundance: .; CDR3nt: TGCAGTGCCCAGGACATCCGGCTAGCGGGAGGTGACGAGCAGTACTTC; CDR3aa: CSAQDIRLAGGDEQYF
v_gene: TRBV7-9; j_gene: TRBJ2-1; d_gene: TRBD2; abundance: once; CDR3nt: TGTGCCAGCAGCCCCCCTTCCGGGACTACCACAAATGAGCAGTTCTTC; CDR3aa: CASSPPSGTTTNEQFF
v_gene: TRBV5-1; j_gene: TRBJ1-1; d_gene: TRBD1; abundance: once; CDR3nt: TGCGCCAGCAGCTTGGATCCGGGACAGAGGACTGAAGCTTTCTTT; CDR3aa: CASSLDPGQRTEAFF
v_gene: TRBV7-3; j_gene: TRBJ1-1; d_gene: .; abundance: .; CDR3nt: TGTGCCAGCAGATCCACTACGGCGAACACTGAAGCTTTCTTT; CDR3aa: CASRSTTANTEAFF
v_gene: TRBV20-1; j_gene: TRBJ2-5; d_gene: .; abundance: few; CDR3nt: TGCAGTGCTAGTAGGGCAGGGAAAGAGACCCAGTACTTC; CDR3aa: CSASRAGKETQYF
v_gene: TRBV6-1; j_gene: TRBJ2-3; d_gene: .; abundance: .; CDR3nt: TGTGCCACCCTAAAGCGGACTAGCACAGATACGCAGTATTTT; CDR3aa: CATLKRTSTDTQYF
v_gene: TRBV10-3; j_gene: TRBJ2-7; d_gene: TRBD2; abundance: few; CDR3nt: TGTGCCATCCTCAAAGGGACTAGTTCCTCCTACGAGCAGTACTTC; CDR3aa: CAILKGTSSSYEQYF
v_gene: TRBV7-9; j_gene: TRBJ2-7; d_gene: .; abundance: few; CDR3nt: TGTGCCAGCAGCATTACAGGGTCAAACGAGCAGTACTTC; CDR3aa: CASSITGSNEQYF
v_gene: TRBV29-1; j_gene: TRBJ2-7; d_gene: TRBD1; abundance: few; CDR3nt: TGCAGCGGACAGGGGTCCTCCTACGAGCAGTACTTC; CDR3aa: CSGQGSSYEQYF
v_gene: TRBV20-1; j_gene: TRBJ1-2; d_gene: .; abundance: .; CDR3nt: TGCAGTGCTAGAGCCCCTGGCGGCTTCGGAGGCTACACCTTC; CDR3aa: CSARAPGGFGGYTF
v_gene: TRBV4-3; j_gene: TRBJ2-3; d_gene: TRBD2; abundance: .; CDR3nt: TGCGCCAGCAGCCAATTAGCGGGCCTTAGCACAGATACGCAGTATTTT; CDR3aa: CASSQLAGLSTDTQYF
v_gene: TRBV27; j_gene: TRBJ1-5; d_gene: .; abundance: few; CDR3nt: TGTGCCAGCAGTTTATACGGGTATAGCAATCAGCCCCAGCATTTT; CDR3aa: CASSLYGYSNQPQHF
v_gene: TRBV7-2; j_gene: TRBJ2-5; d_gene: .; abundance: many; CDR3nt: TGTGCCAGCAGCTTGGGGGCGAAGGAGACCCAGTACTTC; CDR3aa: CASSLGAKETQYF
v_gene: TRBV20-1; j_gene: TRBJ1-2; d_gene: TRBD1; abundance: few; CDR3nt: TGCAGTGCAAGTTCCGGACAGGGCTGGAACTATGGCTACACCTTC; CDR3aa: CSASSGQGWNYGYTF
v_gene: TRBV25-1; j_gene: TRBJ2-1; d_gene: .; abundance: .; CDR3nt: TGTGCCAGCAGTGAACGTAGCGGCTCCTACAATGAGCAGTTCTTC; CDR3aa: CASSERSGSYNEQFF
v_gene: TRBV4-3; j_gene: TRBJ2-7; d_gene: .; abundance: few; CDR3nt: TGCGCCAGCAGCCAATACACAGCGGCCCCCTACAACGAGCAGTACTTC; CDR3aa: CASSQYTAAPYNEQYF
v_gene: TRBV7-2; j_gene: TRBJ2-1; d_gene: .; abundance: few; CDR3nt: TGTGCCACTAGCTCTCCCCCTTACAATGAGCAGTTCTTC; CDR3aa: CATSSPPYNEQFF
v_gene: TRBV5-1; j_gene: TRBJ2-7; d_gene: .; abundance: .; CDR3nt: TGCGCCAGCAGCCCAAGACAGGCCGAAGAGCAGTACTTC; CDR3aa: CASSPRQAEEQYF
v_gene: TRBV20-1; j_gene: TRBJ1-5; d_gene: .; abundance: few; CDR3nt: TGCAGTGCTAGAGATGGGCAGGGTAGTCAGCCCCAGCATTTT; CDR3aa: CSARDGQGSQPQHF
v_gene: TRBV5-4; j_gene: TRBJ1-2; d_gene: .; abundance: few; CDR3nt: TGTGCCAGCAGCTTGGAGGCCAGGGTTTTGAGCTATGGCTACACCTTC; CDR3aa: CASSLEARVLSYGYTF
v_gene: TRBV5-6; j_gene: TRBJ2-1; d_gene: .; abundance: .; CDR3nt: TGTGCCAGCAGCCTTCTGATTCGAGGAGATGAGCAGTTCTTC; CDR3aa: CASSLLIRGDEQFF
v_gene: TRBV7-2; j_gene: TRBJ2-7; d_gene: .; abundance: .; CDR3nt: TGTGCCAGCAGCTTGTCCCGAGGAGGCTACGAGCAGTACTTC; CDR3aa: CASSLSRGGYEQYF
v_gene: TRBV27; j_gene: TRBJ1-2; d_gene: .; abundance: .; CDR3nt: TGTGCCAGCAAGAGCGGCAGAGGACTCTATGGCTACACCTTC; CDR3aa: CASKSGRGLYGYTF
v_gene: TRBV20-1; j_gene: TRBJ1-2; d_gene: .; abundance: few; CDR3nt: TGCAGTGCTAGAGTCTACAGGGTATCTGGCTACACCTTC; CDR3aa: CSARVYRVSGYTF
v_gene: TRBV3-1; j_gene: TRBJ2-1; d_gene: TRBD2; abundance: .; CDR3nt: TGTGCCAGCAGCCAAGATCGTAGCGGGGATCCCTACAATGAGCAGTTCTTC; CDR3aa: CASSQDRSGDPYNEQFF
v_gene: TRBV4-2; j_gene: TRBJ2-7; d_gene: .; abundance: .; CDR3nt: TGTGCCAGCAGCCAAGTTTTGGCTCGCTCGAAGGCGGGGGAGCAGTACTTC; CDR3aa: CASSQVLARSKAGEQYF
v_gene: TRBV20-1; j_gene: TRBJ2-3; d_gene: TRBD2; abundance: few; CDR3nt: TGCAGTGCTAGAGCGACTAGCGGCCTCAGGGATACGCAGTATTTT; CDR3aa: CSARATSGLRDTQYF
v_gene: TRBV20-1; j_gene: TRBJ1-2; d_gene: TRBD1; abundance: many; CDR3nt: TGCAGTGCTAGAGAGACAGGGGGCGATTTCTATGGCTACACCTTC; CDR3aa: CSARETGGDFYGYTF
v_gene: TRBV7-9; j_gene: TRBJ2-7; d_gene: .; abundance: .; CDR3nt: TGTGCCAGCAGCCATCTAGGGGCAGAGGGAGTCACCTACGAGCAGTACTTC; CDR3aa: CASSHLGAEGVTYEQYF
v_gene: TRBV4-2; j_gene: TRBJ1-4; d_gene: .; abundance: .; CDR3nt: TGTGCCAGCAGCCAAGGACCGCAGCGTGCAACTAATGAAAAACTGTTTTTT; CDR3aa: CASSQGPQRATNEKLFF
v_gene: TRBV6-1; j_gene: TRBJ2-5; d_gene: TRBD2; abundance: .; CDR3nt: TGTGCCAGCAGACAAGGACTAGCTGGAGAGACCCAGTACTTC; CDR3aa: CASRQGLAGETQYF
v_gene: TRBV3-1; j_gene: TRBJ1-1; d_gene: .; abundance: .; CDR3nt: TGTGCCAGCAGCCAAGTTCTAGGCACTGAAGCTTTCTTT; CDR3aa: CASSQVLGTEAFF
v_gene: TRBV3-1; j_gene: TRBJ2-7; d_gene: .; abundance: .; CDR3nt: TGTGCCAGCAGCCAAGTTCCTAAGTACGAGCAGTACTTC; CDR3aa: CASSQVPKYEQYF
v_gene: TRBV11-3; j_gene: TRBJ2-1; d_gene: TRBD2; abundance: few; CDR3nt: TGTGCCAGCAGTAAAGGGACTAGCGGATACAATGAGCAGTTCTTC; CDR3aa: CASSKGTSGYNEQFF
v_gene: TRBV6-5; j_gene: TRBJ1-3; d_gene: .; abundance: .; CDR3nt: TGTGCCAGCAGTTCCCGGAGGGTCTACACTGGAAACACCATATATTTT; CDR3aa: CASSSRRVYTGNTIYF
v_gene: TRBV21-1; j_gene: TRBJ2-5; d_gene: .; abundance: .; CDR3nt: TGTGCCAGCAGCAAGAACAAAGAGACCCAGTACTTC; CDR3aa: CASSKNKETQYF
v_gene: TRBV7-2; j_gene: TRBJ1-6; d_gene: TRBD1; abundance: few; CDR3nt: TGTGCCAGCAGCTTCGCGACAGGGGTTAATTCACCCCTCCACTTT; CDR3aa: CASSFATGVNSPLHF
v_gene: TRBV5-1; j_gene: TRBJ1-2; d_gene: .; abundance: few; CDR3nt: TGCGCCAGTCGGGACGCCCCTAACTATGGCTACACCTTC; CDR3aa: CASRDAPNYGYTF
v_gene: TRBV3-1; j_gene: TRBJ2-5; d_gene: TRBD2; abundance: .; CDR3nt: TGTGCCAGCAGCCAGATTAGCGGGAGGTGGGTTGAGACCCAGTACTTC; CDR3aa: CASSQISGRWVETQYF
v_gene: TRBV6-5; j_gene: TRBJ2-2; d_gene: .; abundance: .; CDR3nt: TGTGCCAGCAGTTACTCGATCCCCACCGGGGAGCTGTTTTTT; CDR3aa: CASSYSIPTGELFF
v_gene: TRBV20-1; j_gene: TRBJ1-3; d_gene: TRBD1; abundance: few; CDR3nt: TGCAGTGCTAGAGACAAAGACAGGGGATTCTCTGGAAACACCATATATTTT; CDR3aa: CSARDKDRGFSGNTIYF
v_gene: TRBV11-3; j_gene: TRBJ2-2; d_gene: TRBD2; abundance: .; CDR3nt: TGTGCCAGCAGGACCACTAGCGGGAGTTACACCGGGGAGCTGTTTTTT; CDR3aa: CASRTTSGSYTGELFF
v_gene: TRBV5-1; j_gene: TRBJ2-2; d_gene: .; abundance: few; CDR3nt: TGCGCCAGCTCCCTTAGTGTGACCACCGGGGAGCTGTTTTTT; CDR3aa: CASSLSVTTGELFF
v_gene: TRBV7-3; j_gene: TRBJ1-3; d_gene: .; abundance: few; CDR3nt: TGTGCCAGCAGCTTAAACGCCTTAGGACCTCTGGCTGGAAACACCATATATTTT; CDR3aa: CASSLNALGPLAGNTIYF
v_gene: TRBV7-8; j_gene: TRBJ2-1; d_gene: .; abundance: .; CDR3nt: TGTGCCAGCAGTATGGGGGGGCACAATGAGCAGTTCTTC; CDR3aa: CASSMGGHNEQFF
v_gene: TRBV4-2; j_gene: TRBJ1-5; d_gene: .; abundance: .; CDR3nt: TGTGCCAGCAGCCTCGGCGACAGCGGTAGACAGCCCCAGCATTTT; CDR3aa: CASSLGDSGRQPQHF
v_gene: TRBV20-1; j_gene: TRBJ1-4; d_gene: .; abundance: .; CDR3nt: TGCAGTGGGGCCCAAACTAATGAAAAACTGTTTTTT; CDR3aa: CSGAQTNEKLFF
v_gene: TRBV10-3; j_gene: TRBJ1-1; d_gene: .; abundance: .; CDR3nt: TGTGCCATCAGTGAGGTAGGAGGGACGGTAACTGGCACTGAAGCTTTCTTT; CDR3aa: CAISEVGGTVTGTEAFF
v_gene: TRBV11-2; j_gene: TRBJ1-1; d_gene: TRBD1; abundance: .; CDR3nt: TGTGCCAGCAGCCCCTTGGACAGGGGGAGTGAAGCTTTCTTT; CDR3aa: CASSPLDRGSEAFF
v_gene: TRBV20-1; j_gene: TRBJ2-5; d_gene: TRBD1; abundance: .; CDR3nt: TGCAGTGCCGTTGGGACAGGGAAAGAGACCCAGTACTTC; CDR3aa: CSAVGTGKETQYF
v_gene: TRBV6-5; j_gene: TRBJ2-7; d_gene: .; abundance: few; CDR3nt: TGTGCCAGCAGTTACATTAAGAACCCCTACGAGCAGTACTTC; CDR3aa: CASSYIKNPYEQYF
v_gene: TRBV20-1; j_gene: TRBJ2-7; d_gene: .; abundance: .; CDR3nt: TGCAGTGCTAGTTGGCAGGGAGCGACCTACGAGCAGTACTTC; CDR3aa: CSASWQGATYEQYF
v_gene: TRBV29-1; j_gene: TRBJ2-3; d_gene: .; abundance: .; CDR3nt: TGCAGCGTTGCCGGGGGAAGCACAGATACGCAGTATTTT; CDR3aa: CSVAGGSTDTQYF
v_gene: TRBV20-1; j_gene: TRBJ2-7; d_gene: .; abundance: .; CDR3nt: TGCAGTGCTGCTGACAGGCCTTCCTACGAGCAGTACTTC; CDR3aa: CSAADRPSYEQYF